This T cell receptor beta chain was identified during a study of blood T cell repertoires in COVID-19. Whole-study context: Sites across the United States, Italy and Spain contributed samples from acute and convalescent COVID-19. In each case, the material was cDNA or gDNA derived from T cells, B-cell-depleted T cells, or PBMCs.

The CDR3 covers 13 residues. CDR1 and CDR2 from the germline V gene are SGHTA and FQGNSA. The J segment lost 7 bases and the V segment lost 4 bases, leaving 2 bases of the junction unmatched. Original handling: It was from reference gene primer amplification that nucleated cell counts were estimated. Here immunoSEQ multiplex PCR was the method, and the copy in TCRdb shows in-frame clones only, minus some. The D gene and trimming were derived from the DNA, and the V and J assignments and clone size from that table. The sample yields around 58,000 clones, about 90% seen once. This receptor was taken from a man aged 55 to 70 with active COVID-19. The chain links TRBV7-2 to TRBJ2-1; 9 positions agree with TRBD1. Sequences were obtained from peripheral blood. The CDR3 is CASSSGTGNEQFF. DNA for the CDR3: TGTGCCAGCAGCTCTGGGACAGGGAATGAGCAGTTCTTC.